This T cell receptor (beta chain) emerged from a study of T cell changes during pregnancy in multiple sclerosis (dated by TCRdb to 2018 to 2020). Regarding the study in general: The study looked at changes in the T cell repertoire across pregnancy in women with multiple sclerosis.

Of note for this clone: Its antigen target is currently unknown. Base qualities are not at hand, and no much larger clone is one base apart.

The CDR3 sequence holds 14 residues, the cysteine and phenylalanine included. Only CDR3 DNA is held: 42 bases, read in frame from base 1. The CDR1 and CDR2 encoded by the germline V gene are KGHSH and LQKENI. The trim is 3 bases for V and 3 bases for J, with a gap of 9 bases between the germline ends. Receptors were amplified or captured by the immunoSEQ multiplex PCR assay. Imported from immuneACCESS, the table was reduced by TCRdb to in-frame sequences with V and J called. These copies leave out some clones; in studies compared against another copy, an unresolved V gene accounts for under half, and the cause of the remainder is not known. The table for this sample lists tens of thousands of clones; roughly nine tenths of them were counted only once. 0.95% to 1.5% of the sample lies in the top ten.

This chain joins TRBV18 to TRBJ1-5; the D gene is perhaps TRBD1, on 6 matching bases. The sequencing here drew on peripheral blood, taken before pregnancy. This TCR came from a female donor with multiple sclerosis, enrolled in a pregnancy study. The sequence in DNA is TGTGCCAGCTCACCTGGACAGAACAATCAGCCCCAGCATTTT. Translated, it gives CASSPGQNNQPQHF.